The sequence of this TCR beta chain was determined in a study of Graves' ophthalmopathy and Graves' hyperthyroidism (dated 2018 in TCRdb). At the level of the whole study: Peripheral blood was collected at initial diagnosis, before any treatment. The study used TCR beta repertoire signatures to distinguish Graves' ophthalmopathy from Graves' hyperthyroidism and to predict progression to ophthalmopathy. In total, 135 blood samples were TCR-sequenced: approximately 42 ophthalmopathy, some 75 hyperthyroidism and approximately 17 hyperthyroidism-to-ophthalmopathy patients. To explore V-J signatures that distinguish ophthalmopathy from hyperthyroidism, a discovery set of 100 patients was enrolled, made up of more than 40 with ophthalmopathy and 55 to 65 with stable hyperthyroidism. An independent validation cohort was composed of some 19 hyperthyroidism patients and 17 patients who later progressed from hyperthyroidism to ophthalmopathy. In several hyperthyroidism patients, the T-cell repertoires found in thyroid tissue were compared with those found in blood. Following sampling, methimazole starting at 30 mg daily was administered to hyperthyroidism patients, and high-dose intravenous methylprednisolone was administered to ophthalmopathy patients. The approximately 90 discovery patients were randomly split 7:3 into training and test sets. Broad study findings and their caveats: No statistical method was used to predetermine the sample size, and group allocation was not hidden from the investigators. Most expanded thyroid clonotypes with a frequency above 0.001 also appeared in blood, which suggests that blood repertoires may reflect the immune response in the thyroid. In cross-validation, the 13-signature model distinguished ophthalmopathy from stable hyperthyroidism with nearly 90% sensitivity and around 81% specificity, and in the test set the corresponding values were approximately 79% and 70%. In validation, the model predicted ophthalmopathy progression with over 60% sensitivity and roughly 72% specificity; some twelve predicted patients were CT-confirmed with GO in a median of 6.5 months.

V is trimmed back by 5 bases and J by 1 base, and the junction contains 7 bases that no gene match accounts for. Counted from cysteine to phenylalanine, this CDR3 has 15 amino acids. The CDR3 DNA has 45 bases and is translated from base 1. There are many counts of this clonotype. Its antigen remains unidentified. Base qualities are missing; no much larger clone stands one base away. TCR beta CDR3 regions were amplified from RNA transcripts for repertoire sequencing. HTBI primers and the Qiagen OneStep RT-PCR kit were used in a first-round RT-PCR, which was followed by a second-round multiplex PCR, size selection and purification. Libraries were sequenced on an Illumina HiSeq2000 using paired-end 100 bp reads. In the source study's methods: Reads were processed with SOAPnuke, discarding reads with adapters, uncalled bases, mean Phred below 15, or no exact constant-primer or identifier match. High-quality paired reads were merged with COPE v1.2.5. Each unique nucleotide sequence was defined as a clonotype, and clonotypes were aligned to IMGT TRB V, D and J references with MiTCR v1.1. The analysis was limited to V-J combinations with a frequency above 0.0001, which together covered over 99% of the repertoires. For each V-J combination, a TCR clonal expansion and chaos score was defined as the ratio of F50 clonal expansion to chaos observed in the TCRdist matrix. Features were reduced by Welch's t-statistics and random forest to around 13 V-J combinations, which fed a naive Bayes classifier. Thyroid-blood repertoire similarity was quantified with the Morisita-Horn index. Using fastp trimming at Q25 and MiXCR clonotype assembly, TCRdb reanalyzed the public sequencing data and kept in-frame beta chains. A single entry per CDR3 protein holds the most common genes and DNA from its merged rows. Clone size and V and J calls follow TCRdb, not the original study. The sample has approximately 460,000 distinct CDR3 sequences on record, approximately 15% of them singletons. The ten largest make up roughly 9.8% of the sample.

Ophthalmopathy patients had moderately to severely active disease, Clinical Activity Score of at least 3, NOSPECS grade of at least 4, and disease duration under 3 months. Patients were excluded if they had other autoimmune diseases, uncontrolled infections, pregnancy or lactation. Clinical symptoms, serum thyroxine, TRAb, thyroid ultrasound and orbital computed tomography were used for diagnosis. Ficoll-Paque density gradient centrifugation was used to isolate PBMCs from 10 ml of fresh peripheral blood. Total RNA was extracted using Trizol reagent, and RNA quality was checked on an Agilent 2100 Bioanalyzer.

The V gene is TRBV12-3 or TRBV12-4 and the J gene is TRBJ1-1; 7 central bases correspond to TRBD1. The sequence derives from a woman younger than 45 with Graves' ophthalmopathy. Donor details come from another sample of the same person, matched by shared clones. Sequencing was done on a sample of blood. CDR3 region: CASSPGRTGNTEAFF. The nucleotide sequence is TGTGCCAGCAGTCCAGGAAGGACAGGGAACACTGAAGCTTTCTTT.